The 10 T cell receptor beta chains below were found in one sample sequenced in a study of molecular identifiers for immune sequencing clone quantification. TCRdb passed the PCR reads through MiXCR, listing each CDR3 protein once. The sample gives over 65,000 distinct CDR3 sequences, more than 20% of which show up once; 0.78% is in the top ten. The sequenced material came from naive CD8+ T cells from blood, with Jurkat cell RNA spiked in. Subset given: FACS-sorted CD8+CD4-CCR7+CD45RA+ naive T cells. These receptors originate from a human donor in good health. Some libraries in this study had Jurkat cell RNA spiked in.

J is TRBJ1-1 and V is TRBV10-3; 8 positions match TRBD1. Trimming removed 3 bases from V and 6 bases from J; junction bases left unmatched: 15. The germline V gene has CDR1 ENHRY and CDR2 SYGVKD. This CDR3 has 17 residues. The CDR3 loop reads CAISDGQGAVRIAEAFF. For the CDR3, the DNA is TGTGCCATCAGTGATGGGCAGGGGGCGGTGAGAATAGCTGAAGCTTTCTTT.

The V and J genes are TRBV19 and TRBJ2-2; no firm D call. V lost 1 base and J lost 1, with 4 bases in between. Germline CDR1 and CDR2: LNHDA and SQIVND (reference sequence). The CDR3 totals 14 residues. The CDR3 DNA sequence: TGTGCCAGTAGTATAGCGGTGAACACCGGGGAGCTGTTTTTT. Protein product: CASSIAVNTGELFF.

This clonotype was picked up one time. An end of the junction differs from the germline gene, which may be a read error. The chain joins TRBV6-5 to TRBJ2-2; 7 bases line up with TRBD1. Germline V gives CDR1 MNHEY, CDR2 SVGAGI. The length of the CDR3 is 16 residues. Written as DNA, the CDR3 is TGTGCCAACAGTTACTTCGACAGGGAGAACACCGGGGAGCTGTTTTTT. Amino acid sequence: CANSYFDRENTGELFF.

Points on this clonotype: With a much larger clone just one base away, this may be a read error. The conserved closing phenylalanine or tryptophan is absent in this CDR3, likely reflecting a read error. The chain combines TRBV6-6 with TRBJ2-7; maybe TRBD1 (6 bases). CDR1 and CDR2 (germline): MNHNY, SVGAGI (reference sequence). With 8 bases removed from V and 4 bases from J, the gap between germline ends came to 6 bases. This CDR3 is built from 10 residues. This CDR3 reads CASGQYEQYS. In DNA, the CDR3 is TGTGCCAGCGGACAGTACGAGCAGTACTCC.

A word on this clonotype: A read error may explain this, as a much larger clone is one base away. The chain employs TRBV6-2 or TRBV6-3 and TRBJ1-1; 9 bases agree with TRBD1. Germline V gene lookup returns CDR1 MNHEY and CDR2 SVGEGT. This CDR3 is built from 14 residues. With V trimmed by 7 bases and J by 10 bases, 13 bases remained unmatched. The CDR3 reads CASNLPGQGPVAFF. CDR3 DNA: TGTGCCAGCAATCTACCGGGACAGGGCCCTGTAGCTTTCTTT.

V gene TRBV19 combines with J gene TRBJ2-3; D is unresolved. V lost 10 bases and J lost 5, with 10 bases in between. The CDR3 is made up of 11 amino acids. Germline V CDR1 and CDR2: LNHDA, SQIVND (reference sequence). As DNA, the CDR3 is TGTGCCACCGATTTGGGAGATACGCAGTATTTT. Protein product: CATDLGDTQYF.

The chain carries TRBV28 and TRBJ2-7; D is uncertain. Trimming shortened V by 3 bases and J by 0 bases, and 9 bases separated the two germline ends. The CDR3 length is 14 residues. Germline values: CDR1 MDHEN, CDR2 SYDVKM. CDR3 residues: CASSLTDVSYEQYF. DNA of the CDR3: TGTGCCAGCAGTTTGACCGACGTCTCCTACGAGCAGTACTTC.

This clonotype appeared many times. The V and J genes are TRBV6-1 and TRBJ2-2, with D uncertain. The CDR3 is made up of 15 amino acids. Germline loops: CDR1 MNHNS, CDR2 SASEGT. CDR3: CAGGPQPTNTGELFF. The CDR3 nucleotides read TGTGCAGGTGGGCCACAACCCACGAACACCGGGGAGCTGTTTTTT.

Worth noting for this clonotype: A read error is possible here, since a much larger clone lies one base away. The chain couples TRBV6-6 to TRBJ2-3, with 7 bases identical to TRBD2. The CDR3 covers 15 residues. CDR1 MNHNY and CDR2 SVGAGI come from the germline V gene (reference sequence). Trimming cost V 6 bases and J 3 bases; bases outside gene matches: 9. In DNA form, the CDR3 reads TGTGCCAGCAGCCGGACCGGGACTATGACAGATACGCAGTATTTT. Encoded protein: CASSRTGTMTDTQYF.

The chain joins TRBV12-3 or TRBV12-4 to TRBJ2-1; the D is unclear. CDR3 size: 13 residues. The ends were cut back, 2 bases at V and 8 bases at J, with 10 bases in the middle. The CDR3: CASSLLGSHEQFF. The CDR3 DNA reads as TGTGCCAGCAGTTTATTGGGTTCCCATGAGCAGTTCTTC.